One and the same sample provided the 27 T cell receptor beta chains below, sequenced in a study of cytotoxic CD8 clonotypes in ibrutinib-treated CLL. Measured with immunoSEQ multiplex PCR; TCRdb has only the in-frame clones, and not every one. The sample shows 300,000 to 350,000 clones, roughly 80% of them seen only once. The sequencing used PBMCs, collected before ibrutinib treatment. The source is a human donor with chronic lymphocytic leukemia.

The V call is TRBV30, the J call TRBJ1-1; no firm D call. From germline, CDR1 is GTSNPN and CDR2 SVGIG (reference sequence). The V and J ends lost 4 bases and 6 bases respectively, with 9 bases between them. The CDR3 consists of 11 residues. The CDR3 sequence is CAWMEVAEAFF. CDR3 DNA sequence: TGTGCCTGGATGGAGGTCGCTGAAGCTTTCTTT. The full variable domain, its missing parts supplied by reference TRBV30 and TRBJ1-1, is SQTIHQWPATLVQPVGSPLSLECTVEGTSNPNLYWYRQAAGRGLQLLFYSVGIGQISSEVPQNLSASRPQDRQFILSSKKLLLSDSGFYLCAWMEVAEAFFGQGTRLTVV.

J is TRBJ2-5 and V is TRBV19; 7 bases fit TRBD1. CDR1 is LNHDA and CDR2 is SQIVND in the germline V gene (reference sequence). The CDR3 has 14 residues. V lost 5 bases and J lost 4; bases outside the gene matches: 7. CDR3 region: CASSDRQGRETQYF. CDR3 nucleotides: TGTGCCAGTAGTGACAGACAGGGCAGAGAGACCCAGTACTTC.

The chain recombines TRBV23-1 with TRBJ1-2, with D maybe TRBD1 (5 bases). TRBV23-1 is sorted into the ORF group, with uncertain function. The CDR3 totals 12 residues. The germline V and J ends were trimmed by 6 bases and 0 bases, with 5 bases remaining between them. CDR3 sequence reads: CASRDTNYGYTF. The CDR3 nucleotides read TGCGCCAGCAGGGACACTAACTATGGCTACACCTTC.

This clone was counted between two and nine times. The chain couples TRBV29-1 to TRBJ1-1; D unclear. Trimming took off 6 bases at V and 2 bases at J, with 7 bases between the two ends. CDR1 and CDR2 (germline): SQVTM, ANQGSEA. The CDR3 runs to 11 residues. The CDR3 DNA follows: TGCAGCGTCCGGTTTAACACTGAAGCTTTCTTT. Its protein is CSVRFNTEAFF. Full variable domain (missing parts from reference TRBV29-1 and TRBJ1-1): SAVISQKPSRDICQRGTSLTIQCQVDSQVTMMFWYRQQPGQSLTLIATANQGSEATYESGFVIDKFPISRPNLTFSTLTVSNMSPEDSSIYLCSVRFNTEAFFGQGTRLTVV.

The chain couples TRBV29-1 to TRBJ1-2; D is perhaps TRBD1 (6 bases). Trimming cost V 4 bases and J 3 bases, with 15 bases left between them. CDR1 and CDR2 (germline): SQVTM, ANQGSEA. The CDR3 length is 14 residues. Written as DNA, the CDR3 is TGCAGCGTTGTCCGAGGACAGTTTGACTATGGCTACACCTTC. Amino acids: CSVVRGQFDYGYTF.

CDR3 amino acids: CASSIDSGTVNYGYTF. CDR3 nucleotides: TGTGCCAGCAGCATCGATTCCGGGACAGTAAACTATGGCTACACCTTC. The gene calls are TRBV5-4 and TRBJ1-2, with 7 bases matching TRBD1. J gave up 2 bases and V 4 bases, and 11 bases lay outside the gene matches. The germline V gene has CDR1 SGHNT and CDR2 YYREEE (reference sequence). The CDR3 consists of 16 residues.

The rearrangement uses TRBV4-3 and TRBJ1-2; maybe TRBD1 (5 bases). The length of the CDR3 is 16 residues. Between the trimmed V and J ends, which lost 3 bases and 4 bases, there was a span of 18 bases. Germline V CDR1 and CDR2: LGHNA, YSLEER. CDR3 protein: CASSHLGQGRTYGYTF. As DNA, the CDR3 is TGCGCCAGCAGCCACTTAGGGCAGGGCCGTACCTATGGCTACACCTTC.

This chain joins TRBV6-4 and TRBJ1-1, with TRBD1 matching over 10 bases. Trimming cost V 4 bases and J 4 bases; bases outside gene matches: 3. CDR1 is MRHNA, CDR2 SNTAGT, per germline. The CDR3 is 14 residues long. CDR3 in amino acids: CASSGDRGGTEAFF. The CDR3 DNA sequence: TGTGCCAGCAGTGGGGACAGGGGAGGCACTGAAGCTTTCTTT.

The CDR3 protein is CASSLDDVRDYEQYF. CDR3 coding DNA: TGTGCCAGCAGCTTAGACGATGTCAGAGACTACGAGCAGTACTTC. The chain combines TRBV7-8 with TRBJ2-7; D not certain. The CDR3 is 15 amino acids. The V end lost 1 base, the J end lost 3 bases, and 13 bases lay between the germline ends. Germline loops: CDR1 SGHVS, CDR2 FQNEAQ.

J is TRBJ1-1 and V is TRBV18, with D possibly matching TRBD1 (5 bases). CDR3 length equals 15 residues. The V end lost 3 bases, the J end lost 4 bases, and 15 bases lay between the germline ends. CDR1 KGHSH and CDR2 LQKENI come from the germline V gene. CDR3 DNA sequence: TGTGCCAGCTCACCCCCAACCGGGGCATCCACTGAAGCTTTCTTT. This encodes CASSPPTGASTEAFF.

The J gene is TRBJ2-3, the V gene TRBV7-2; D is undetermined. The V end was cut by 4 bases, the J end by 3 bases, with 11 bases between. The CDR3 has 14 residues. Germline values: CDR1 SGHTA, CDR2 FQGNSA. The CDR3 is CASSSRLVTDTQYF. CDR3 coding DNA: TGTGCCAGCAGCTCACGACTGGTGACAGATACGCAGTATTTT.

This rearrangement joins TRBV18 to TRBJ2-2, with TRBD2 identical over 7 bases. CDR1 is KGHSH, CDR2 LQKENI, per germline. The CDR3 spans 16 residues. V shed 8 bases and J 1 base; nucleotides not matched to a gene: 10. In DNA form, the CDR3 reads TGTGCCAGCAATACTTGGGAGGGCCTGAACACCGGGGAGCTGTTTTTT. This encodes CASNTWEGLNTGELFF.

CDR3 coding DNA: TGTGCCAGCAGCTTATACCAGGGGGCCTACGAGCAGTACTTC. Translation: CASSLYQGAYEQYF. The chain links TRBV7-9 to TRBJ2-7, with TRBD1 identical over 7 bases. Germline V gene data show CDR1 as SEHNR and CDR2 as FQNEAQ (reference sequence). This CDR3 contains 14 residues. Trimming took 2 bases from V and 2 from J; bases not matched to a gene: 3. The full variable domain, its missing parts supplied by reference TRBV7-9 and TRBJ2-7, is DTGVSQNPRHKITKRGQNVTFRCDPISEHNRLYWYRQTLGQGPEFLTYFQNEAQLEKSRLLSDRFSAERPKGSFSTLEIQRTEQGDSAMYLCASSLYQGAYEQYFGPGTRLTVT.

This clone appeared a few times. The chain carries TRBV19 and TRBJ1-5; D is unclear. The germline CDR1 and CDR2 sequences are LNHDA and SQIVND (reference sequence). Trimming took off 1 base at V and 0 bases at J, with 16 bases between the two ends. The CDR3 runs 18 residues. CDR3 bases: TGTGCCAGTAGTATAGTCGTTTGGGCAGACTATAGCAATCAGCCCCAGCATTTT. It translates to CASSIVVWADYSNQPQHF.

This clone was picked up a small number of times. The CDR3 DNA reads TGTGCCAGCAGTTTATTTTCTCACGATATCCGGCGGGAGGGCGTAGATACGCAGTATTTT. Translating gives CASSLFSHDIRREGVDTQYF. The V and J genes are TRBV27 and TRBJ2-3; 9 nucleotides line up with TRBD2. V was clipped by 1 base and J by 5 bases; unmatched bases: 19. This CDR3 is 20 amino acids long. CDR1 is MNHEY, CDR2 SMNVEV, per germline (reference sequence).

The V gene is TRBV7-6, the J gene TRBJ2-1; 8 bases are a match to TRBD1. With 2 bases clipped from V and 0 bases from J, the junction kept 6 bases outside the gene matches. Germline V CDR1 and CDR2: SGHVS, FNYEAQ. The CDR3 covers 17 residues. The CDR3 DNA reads TGTGCCAGCAGCTTACTAGTAGGGACAGGCTCCTACAATGAGCAGTTCTTC. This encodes CASSLLVGTGSYNEQFF.

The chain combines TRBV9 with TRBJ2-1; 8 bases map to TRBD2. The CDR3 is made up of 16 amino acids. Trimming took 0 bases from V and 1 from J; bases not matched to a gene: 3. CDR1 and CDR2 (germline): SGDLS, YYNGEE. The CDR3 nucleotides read TGTGCCAGCAGCGTAGAGAGCGGGAGATCCTACAATGAGCAGTTCTTC. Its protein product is CASSVESGRSYNEQFF.

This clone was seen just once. The CDR3 protein is CASSLKDRTIEAFF. DNA for the CDR3: TGTGCCAGCAGCTTGAAGGACAGGACAATTGAAGCTTTCTTT. The J gene is TRBJ1-1, the V gene TRBV7-9, with 7 bases that match TRBD1. Germline V gene sequence: CDR1 SEHNR, CDR2 FQNEAQ (reference sequence). The trim removed 3 bases at V and 7 bases at J, leaving 8 bases unmatched. The CDR3 spans 14 residues.

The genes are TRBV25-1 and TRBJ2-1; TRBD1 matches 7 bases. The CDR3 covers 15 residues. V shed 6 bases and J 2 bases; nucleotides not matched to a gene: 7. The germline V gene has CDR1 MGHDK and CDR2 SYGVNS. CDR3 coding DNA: TGTGCCAGCAGGGCACAGGGGACCCCCTACAATGAGCAGTTCTTC. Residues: CASRAQGTPYNEQFF.

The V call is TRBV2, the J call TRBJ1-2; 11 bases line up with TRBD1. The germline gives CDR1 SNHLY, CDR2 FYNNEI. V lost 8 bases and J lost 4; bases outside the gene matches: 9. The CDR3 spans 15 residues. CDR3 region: CASPDRDRGFYGYTF. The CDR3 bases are TGTGCCAGCCCAGACCGGGACAGGGGGTTCTATGGCTACACCTTC. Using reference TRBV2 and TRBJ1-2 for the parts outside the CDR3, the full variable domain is EPEVTQTPSHQVTQMGQEVILRCVPISNHLYFYWYRQILGQKVEFLVSFYNNEISEKSEIFDDQFSVERPDGSNFTLKIRSTKLEDSAMYFCASPDRDRGFYGYTFGSGTRLTVV.

The CDR3 nucleotides are TGTGCCAGCGGGGCCGGGGGCGGCTCCTACGAGCAGTACTTC. Translated: CASGAGGGSYEQYF. The J gene is TRBJ2-7, the V gene TRBV6-1; D may correspond to TRBD1 or TRBD2 (6 bases each). Trimming took 8 bases from V and 0 from J, leaving 14 bases between them. The CDR3 covers 14 residues. Per the germline V gene, CDR1 is MNHNS and CDR2 is SASEGT.

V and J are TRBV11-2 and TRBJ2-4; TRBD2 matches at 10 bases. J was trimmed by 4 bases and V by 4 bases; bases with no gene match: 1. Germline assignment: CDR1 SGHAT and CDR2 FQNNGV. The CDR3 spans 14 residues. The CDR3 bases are TGTGCCAGCAGCTCACTAGCGGGAAAAAACATTCAGTACTTC. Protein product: CASSSLAGKNIQYF.

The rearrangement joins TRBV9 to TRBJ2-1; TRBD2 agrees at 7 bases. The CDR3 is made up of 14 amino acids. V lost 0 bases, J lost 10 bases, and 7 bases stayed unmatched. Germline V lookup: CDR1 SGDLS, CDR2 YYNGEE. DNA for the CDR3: TGTGCCAGCAGCGTAGATTTCGCTAGCGGCGAGCAGTTCTTC. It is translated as CASSVDFASGEQFF. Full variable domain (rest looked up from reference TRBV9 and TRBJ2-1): DSGVTQTPKHLITATGQRVTLRCSPRSGDLSVYWYQQSLDQGLQFLIQYYNGEERAKGNILERFSAQQFPDLHSELNLSSLELGDSALYFCASSVDFASGEQFFGPGTRLTVL.

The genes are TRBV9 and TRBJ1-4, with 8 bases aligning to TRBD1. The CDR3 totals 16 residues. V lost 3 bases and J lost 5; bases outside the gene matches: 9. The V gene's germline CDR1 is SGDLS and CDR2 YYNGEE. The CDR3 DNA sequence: TGTGCCAGCAGCGGAGACGTGGACAGGGTAAATGAAAAACTGTTTTTT. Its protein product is CASSGDVDRVNEKLFF.

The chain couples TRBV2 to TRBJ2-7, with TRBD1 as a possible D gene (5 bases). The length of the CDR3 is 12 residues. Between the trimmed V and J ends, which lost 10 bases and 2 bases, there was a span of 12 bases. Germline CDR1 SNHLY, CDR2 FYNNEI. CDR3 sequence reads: CAIKTDPYEQYF. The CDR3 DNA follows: TGTGCCATAAAGACAGACCCCTACGAGCAGTACTTC.

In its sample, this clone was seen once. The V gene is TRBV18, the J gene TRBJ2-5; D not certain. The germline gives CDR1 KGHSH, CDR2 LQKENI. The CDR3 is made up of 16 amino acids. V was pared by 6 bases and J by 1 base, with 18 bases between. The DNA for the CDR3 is TGTGCCAGCTCCGATTTCGAACTCCGGAGCCAAGAGACCCAGTACTTC. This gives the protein CASSDFELRSQETQYF.

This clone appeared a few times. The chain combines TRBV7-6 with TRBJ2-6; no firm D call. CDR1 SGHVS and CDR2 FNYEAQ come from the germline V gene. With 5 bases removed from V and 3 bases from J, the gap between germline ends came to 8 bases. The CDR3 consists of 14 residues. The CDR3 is CASSGRVGANVLTF. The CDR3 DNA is TGTGCCAGCAGCGGTAGGGTTGGGGCCAACGTCCTGACTTTC.